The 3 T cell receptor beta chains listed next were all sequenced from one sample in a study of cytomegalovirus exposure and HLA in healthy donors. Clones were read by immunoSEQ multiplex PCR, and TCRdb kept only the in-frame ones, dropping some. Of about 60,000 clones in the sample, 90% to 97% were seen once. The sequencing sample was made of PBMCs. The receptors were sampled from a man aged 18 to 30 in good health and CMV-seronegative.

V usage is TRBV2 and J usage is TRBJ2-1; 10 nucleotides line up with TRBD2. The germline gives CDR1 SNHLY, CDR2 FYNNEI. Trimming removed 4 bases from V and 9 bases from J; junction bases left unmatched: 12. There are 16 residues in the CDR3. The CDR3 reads CASSVFDLAGGGEQFF. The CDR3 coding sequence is TGTGCCAGCAGTGTTTTCGATTTAGCGGGAGGCGGTGAGCAGTTCTTC.

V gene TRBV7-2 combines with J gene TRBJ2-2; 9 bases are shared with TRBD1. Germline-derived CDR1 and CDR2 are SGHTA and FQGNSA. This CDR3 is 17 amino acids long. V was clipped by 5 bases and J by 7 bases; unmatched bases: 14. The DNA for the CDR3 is TGTGCCAGCAGCCCCGCCGGGACAGGGTGGAAGGGCGGGGAGCTGTTTTTT. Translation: CASSPAGTGWKGGELFF. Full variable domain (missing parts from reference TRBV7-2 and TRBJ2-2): GAGVSQSPSNKVTEKGKDVELRCDPISGHTALYWYRQSLGQGLEFLIYFQGNSAPDKSGLPSDRFSAERTGGSVSTLTIQRTQQEDSAVYLCASSPAGTGWKGGELFFGEGSRLTVL.

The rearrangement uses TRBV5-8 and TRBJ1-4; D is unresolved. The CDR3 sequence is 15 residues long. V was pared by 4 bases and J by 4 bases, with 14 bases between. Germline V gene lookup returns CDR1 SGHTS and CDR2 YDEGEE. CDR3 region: CASSLGGGDNEKLFF. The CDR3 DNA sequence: TGTGCCAGCAGCCTGGGAGGCGGAGATAATGAAAAACTGTTTTTT.